These T cell receptor beta chains were read from a single sample in a study of OX40 agonist ivuxolimab in advanced cancers. The assay was immunoSEQ multiplex PCR, and TCRdb's table has in-frame clones only and misses some. The sample records 54,000 or so clones, approximately 80% being singletons. Sequenced material: CD4+ or CD8+ T cells sorted from blood, taken in a trial of the OX40 agonist ivuxolimab. All receptors come from an adult with an advanced solid tumor such as melanoma, head and neck, liver or kidney cancer. Each CDR3 is given with its conserved first and last residue. Some rows have no size entry. The others give once, few or many, or a class for an expanded clone.

size	length	V	CDR3
-	14	TRBV11-2	CASSLARDNSPLHF
-	15	TRBV28	CASSSRGTGANVLTF
-	15	TRBV4-1	CASSPPSGPTYEQYF
-	14	TRBV7-2	CASSTPWRGDEQFF
-	13	TRBV5-4	CASSLGGTTEAFF
-	17	TRBV10-3	CAISEPTRTGAPDTQYF
-	16	TRBV28	CASPPPTGAGTDTQYF
few	13	TRBV27	CASSLVWGQPQHF
-	13	TRBV5-8	CASSTGPHYGYTF
-	17	TRBV11-3	CASSQGGPWDNTDTQYF
-	13	TRBV18	CASSPGGTDEQFF
-	14	TRBV6-5	CASSYSAGIHEQYF
-	13	TRBV10-3	CAISVSPNYGYTF
-	12	TRBV7-8	CASTTRDQPQHF
-	20	TRBV5-1	CASSLGSGGLGGSSYNEQFF
-	15	TRBV11-2	CASSVGTGATGELFF
-	14	TRBV29-1	CSVEGGLGRYGYTF
-	12	TRBV29-1	CSVGRPYNEQFF
-	14	TRBV6-6	CATWGASGANVLTF
-	17	TRBV5-1	CASSIPLRTGRLDGYTF
-	12	TRBV11-2	CASSLVGNEQFF
-	15	TRBV7-6	CASSATGPPIGTQYF
-	14	TRBV19	CASSGHFGVAEQYF
-	11	TRBV19	CASKGGDPQHF
-	16	TRBV7-7	CASSLARGGGRHEQFF
-	13	TRBV11-2	CASSLGANYEQYF
-	16	TRBV7-8	CASSPPQAYSNQPQHF
-	15	TRBV10-2	CASSESGVKANIQYF
-	18	TRBV28	CASSSRRGTGGAVSPLHF
-	16	TRBV7-9	CASSQGLAAHVYEQYF